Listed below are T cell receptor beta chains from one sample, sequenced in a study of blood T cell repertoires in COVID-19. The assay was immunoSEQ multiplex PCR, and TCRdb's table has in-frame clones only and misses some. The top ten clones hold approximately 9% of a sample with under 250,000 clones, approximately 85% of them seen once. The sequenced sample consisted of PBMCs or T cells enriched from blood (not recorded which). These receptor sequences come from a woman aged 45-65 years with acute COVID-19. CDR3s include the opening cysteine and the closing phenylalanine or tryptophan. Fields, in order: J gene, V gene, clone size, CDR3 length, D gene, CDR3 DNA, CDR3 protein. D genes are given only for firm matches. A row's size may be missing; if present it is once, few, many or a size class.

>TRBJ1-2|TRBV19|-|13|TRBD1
TGTGCCAGTAGTCCCCGACAGGGCTATGGCTACACCTTC
CASSPRQGYGYTF
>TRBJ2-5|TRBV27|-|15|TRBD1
TGTGCCAGCAGTCGCTCGTGGACAGGGCAAGAGACCCAGTACTTC
CASSRSWTGQETQYF
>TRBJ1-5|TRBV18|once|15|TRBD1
TGTGCCAGCTCTCCTGACAGGGGGCGAATTCAGCCCCAGCATTTT
CASSPDRGRIQPQHF
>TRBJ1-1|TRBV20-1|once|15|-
TGCAGTGCTAGTCCCCGCGGGACGATGGATACTGAAGCTTTCTTT
CSASPRGTMDTEAFF
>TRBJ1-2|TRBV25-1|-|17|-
TGTGCCAGCAGTGATTCCGGGACACCAAGGTCCGGCTTAGGCTACACCTTC
CASSDSGTPRSGLGYTF
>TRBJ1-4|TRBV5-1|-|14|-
TGCGCCAGCAGCTCCTCAGGGGCTAATGAAAAACTGTTTTTT
CASSSSGANEKLFF
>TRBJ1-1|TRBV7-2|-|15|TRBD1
TGTGCCAGCAGCTTAGGCGGGGCGACAGGGACCGAAGCTTTCTTT
CASSLGGATGTEAFF
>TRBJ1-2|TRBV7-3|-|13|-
TGTGCCAGCAGCTTAACGTGGGCAGATGGCTACACCTTC
CASSLTWADGYTF
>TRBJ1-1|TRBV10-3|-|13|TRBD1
TGTGCCATCAGAGACAGGGGGGACACTGAAGCTTTCTTT
CAIRDRGDTEAFF
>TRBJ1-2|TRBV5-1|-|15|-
TGCGCCAGCAGCACCCCGGACAGATTTGAGTATGGCTACACCTTC
CASSTPDRFEYGYTF
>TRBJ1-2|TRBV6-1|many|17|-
TGTGCCAGCAGTGAAGCCGCTATTTCCGAGACTAACTATGGCTACACCTTC
CASSEAAISETNYGYTF
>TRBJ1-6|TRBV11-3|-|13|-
TGTGCCAGCAGCTCGACAGGCGCTTCACCCCTCCACTTT
CASSSTGASPLHF
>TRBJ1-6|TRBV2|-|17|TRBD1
TGTGCCAGCACCACTAGACAGGGACAGGGGTATAATTCACCCCTCCACTTT
CASTTRQGQGYNSPLHF
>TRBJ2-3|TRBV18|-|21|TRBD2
TGTGCCAGCTCACCGTTACCGGGACTAGCGGGGGGGTCGGAAAACGAAGATACGCAGTATTTT
CASSPLPGLAGGSENEDTQYF
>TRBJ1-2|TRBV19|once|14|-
TGTGCCAGTAGCGCCCAACGGGGGAACTATGGCTACACCTTC
CASSAQRGNYGYTF
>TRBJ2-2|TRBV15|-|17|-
TGTGCCACCAGCACCCCGACAGGATTCGCGAACACCGGGGAGCTGTTTTTT
CATSTPTGFANTGELFF
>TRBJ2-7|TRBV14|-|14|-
TGTGCCAGCAGCCAACAGGGGGGAGTCTACGAGCAGTACTTC
CASSQQGGVYEQYF
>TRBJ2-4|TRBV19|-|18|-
TGTGCCAGTAGTGCCAGGGGACCGGTGGATCTGGCCAAAAACATTCAGTACTTC
CASSARGPVDLAKNIQYF
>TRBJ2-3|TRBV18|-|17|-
TGTGCCAGCTCACCACAACTAGCCCTCAGCTCACCAGATACGCAGTATTTT
CASSPQLALSSPDTQYF
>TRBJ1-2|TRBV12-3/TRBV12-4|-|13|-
TGTGCCAGCGGTCCGGGAGGGGGCTATGGCTACACCTTC
CASGPGGGYGYTF
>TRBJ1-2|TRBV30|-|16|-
TGTGCCTGGAACCGACGAATGACAAGCGGGTCCTATGGCTACACCTTC
CAWNRRMTSGSYGYTF
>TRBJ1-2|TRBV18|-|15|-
TGTGCCAGCTCACGATACGAGGTGGCTAACTATGGCTACACCTTC
CASSRYEVANYGYTF
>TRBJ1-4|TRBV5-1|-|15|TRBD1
TGCGCCAGCAGCCCCGGGACAGGCCCTAATGAAAAACTGTTTTTT
CASSPGTGPNEKLFF
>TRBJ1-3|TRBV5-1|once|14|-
TGCGCCAGCAGCTTGGCAGGCACTGGAAACACCATATATTTT
CASSLAGTGNTIYF
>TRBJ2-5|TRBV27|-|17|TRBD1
TGTGCCAGCAGTTTATATAACGGACAGGGTGGGCGGGAGACCCAGTACTTC
CASSLYNGQGGRETQYF
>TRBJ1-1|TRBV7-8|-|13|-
TGTGCCAGCAGCGCGACAGAGAACACTGAAGCTTTCTTT
CASSATENTEAFF
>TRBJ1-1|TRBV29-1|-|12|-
TGCAGCGGACAGGTTATGAACACTGAAGCTTTCTTT
CSGQVMNTEAFF
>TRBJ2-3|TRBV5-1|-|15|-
TGCGCCAGCAGCGTTGACAGGACAGTTACAGATACGCAGTATTTT
CASSVDRTVTDTQYF
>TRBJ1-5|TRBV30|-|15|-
TGTGCCTGGAGTACAAGGCAGGGGTTTTATCAGCCCCAGCATTTT
CAWSTRQGFYQPQHF